This T cell receptor beta chain was found in a study of shared clonotypes between healthy human individuals (dated by TCRdb to 2018 to 2021). The study in broad terms: Three men and a couple of women, aged 18 to 49 years, made up the cohort. Leukapheresis yielded between about 0.94 and 8.9 billion PBMCs per donor. The study deeply sequenced blood TCR repertoires of about five healthy adults to estimate repertoire size and the extent of clonotype sharing between individuals. For each donor, three plates each were used for CD4 naive and CD4 memory, two plates were used for CD8 naive, and one plate was used for CD8 memory. To increase sequencing depth and limit assay-specific biases, different laboratories used diverse techniques to prepare libraries and sequence TCR repertoires. Study-level results and caveats: Because the study included only a small number of donors, the genetic and exposure-history diversity represented was limited. Compared with non-shared clonotypes, clonotypes shared by all four sorted-subset donors had higher generation probabilities. Pairwise subsampling led to the expectation that sequencing depth would affect the degree of clonotype sharing among donors. Larger estimated clonotype richness was generally found for naive subsets than for memory subsets. Sampling was restricted to blood, and TCR repertoires in tissues likely differ from the TCR repertoires found in blood. Sharing across a handful of donors was observed for approximately 5% of naive CD4, about 3.2% of naive CD8, 2.3% of memory CD4, and about 0.4% of memory CD8 clonotypes. Even with the large sequencing depth, rarefaction of the sorted-subset datasets indicated that sequencing was incomplete.

Comment on this clone: Its antigen remains unidentified. No much larger clone is present one base from it, and per-base qualities are unavailable.

Donors were healthy HIV-negative adults with no recently reported acute infections or vaccinations. Every donor was a Caucasian adult living in Nashville, Tennessee, USA. CD4+ T cells were enriched through magnetic negative selection, after which naive cells were positively selected on CD45RA and the remaining negative fraction served as the memory subset. Blood was collected by leukapheresis, and PBMCs were isolated by Ficoll-Histopaque density gradient centrifugation and then cryopreserved in liquid nitrogen vapor phase. Analytical flow cytometry was used to check the purity and quantity of every magnetically sorted T cell population. Each sorted fraction had its genomic DNA isolated and then quantified by UV absorbance on a Nanodrop 2000c. Using the deep immunoSEQ assay, multiplex PCR amplified TCR CDR3 regions from genomic DNA. Extracted genomic DNA from each cell subset was distributed evenly across all wells of several immunoSEQ 96-well plates, and each plate was treated as a replicate. For sorted subsets, each replicate PCR was loaded with 200 to 250 ng genomic DNA, equivalent to 30,000 or so T cell genomes. Purified libraries were measured with a Qubit 3.0 fluorometer, size-checked on a Bioanalyzer 2100, and measured again with the KAPA Library Quantification kit. Every immunoSEQ 96-well plate was sequenced on a dedicated single-read 150-cycle Illumina NextSeq 550 flow cell. The authors' pipeline ran thus. The immunoSEQ output contained only junctional sequences without quality scores, so filtering could not match that applied to full-length reads. Sequences were annotated with PyIR, a Python wrapper for IgBLAST v1.9, using IMGT germline references to assign V/J genes and CDR3. Reads were removed for weak V/J assignments (E-value above 1e-6), missing CDR3, stop codons, out-of-frame junctions, or ambiguous translated residues. V3J clonotypes were defined as sequences sharing an identical inferred V gene, J gene, and CDR3 amino acid sequence. To compute the percentage overlap between repertoires, the number of shared unique clonotypes was divided by the size of the smaller repertoire. Repertoire richness was assessed with RTK rarefaction, the Chao1 estimator, and Recon v2.1 estimates of unobserved clonotypes. For all TCRbeta clonotypes obtained by the gDNA method from four donors, generation probabilities were computed with OLGA. The table comes from immuneACCESS by way of TCRdb, which keeps in-frame sequences with V and J called. Part of the clones is missing from these tables; in studies checked, under half for an unresolved V gene and the rest for unknown reasons. D and trimming come from the DNA, and the V and J calls and clone size come from that table. The sample includes roughly 2 million clones, with 95% observed a single time. The ten most abundant clones make up 0.13% of the sample.

Ends trimmed: V by 6 bases, J by 4 bases; bases unmatched to a gene: 5. CDR1 and CDR2, per the germline V gene, are MNHEY and SVGAGI. Including cysteine and phenylalanine, the CDR3 has 14 amino acids. Here the CDR3 DNA is all that survives: 42 bases in frame from base 1. This sequence uses TRBV6-5 and TRBJ2-2; 7 junctional bases match TRBD2. The sample was naive CD4+ T cells sorted from blood. Taken with the paper, the label for cell subset or site translates to: CD45RA+ positively selected. This TCR came from a man younger than 30 in good health. The CDR3 protein: CASSRTRSTGELFF. The DNA reads TGTGCCAGCAGCCGGACTAGGTCCACCGGGGAGCTGTTTTTT.